This record looks at one T cell receptor (beta chain) sequence and its context. The antigen is unknown. A universal primer site was added by template switching, and unique molecular identifiers were carried by the cDNA. TCRdb re-derived calls from the 5' RACE reads in MiXCR, one entry per CDR3 protein. This sample carries hundreds of thousands of distinct CDR3 sequences, over 8.5% of them seen once, and the ten largest clones take roughly 0.9%. The sample belongs to a study of identical twins. Overall study findings and caveats: Fewer insertions were carried by abundant cord blood beta clonotypes, but none was seen in memory repertoires. Cross-sectional statistical analysis, not tracking of the same donors, underpinned the conclusions. Out-of-frame beta chain sequences displayed weaker excess sharing between twins.

V shed 7 bases and J shed 1 base, with 17 bases lying between them. The CDR3 is made up of 16 amino acids. The germline CDR1 and CDR2 sequences are SGDLS and YYNGEE. The same data also contributed to another study, on yellow fever vaccine responses in identical twins.

The sequencing sample was made of PBMCs. The receptor's source is a woman aged 18-29 years in good health. The V gene is TRBV9, the J gene TRBJ2-2, with D uncertain. The CDR3 region is CASQAPGPWNTGELFF. DNA for the CDR3: TGTGCCAGCCAGGCCCCCGGACCATGGAACACCGGGGAGCTGTTTTTT.